A selection of T cell receptor beta chains follows, all from one sample in a study of cytomegalovirus exposure and HLA in healthy donors. Using immunoSEQ multiplex PCR, the repertoire was profiled, and TCRdb retains in-frame clones only, with some absent. The data show about 150,000 clones, with approximately 9% seen just once and about 2% held by the top ten. The sample consisted of PBMCs. These receptors all stem from a male donor in good health and CMV-seronegative. Each CDR3 is given with its conserved first and last residue. D genes are given only for firm matches. Clone size is given for some rows only: seen once, a few or many times, or a class if the clone is expanded.

D gene: -; V gene: TRBV6-6; clone size: few; J gene: TRBJ2-3; CDR3 protein: CASSYVGGQGTQYF; CDR3 DNA: TGTGCCAGCAGTTACGTGGGGGGGCAGGGTACGCAGTATTTT
D gene: TRBD1; V gene: TRBV28; clone size: few; J gene: TRBJ2-7; CDR3 protein: CAIRQGGFYEQYF; CDR3 DNA: TGTGCCATAAGACAGGGTGGGTTCTACGAGCAGTACTTC
D gene: -; V gene: TRBV7-9; clone size: -; J gene: TRBJ1-4; CDR3 protein: CASSFGLIPFQGASEKLFF; CDR3 DNA: TGTGCCAGCAGCTTCGGTCTAATACCATTTCAGGGTGCGAGTGAAAAACTGTTTTTT
D gene: -; V gene: TRBV19; clone size: -; J gene: TRBJ1-1; CDR3 protein: CASSIAVMNTEAFF; CDR3 DNA: TGTGCCAGTAGTATAGCCGTTATGAACACTGAAGCTTTCTTT
D gene: TRBD2; V gene: TRBV5-6; clone size: -; J gene: TRBJ2-3; CDR3 protein: CASSLARLAGSSTDTQYF; CDR3 DNA: TGTGCCAGCAGCTTGGCCCGGCTAGCGGGGTCTAGCACAGATACGCAGTATTTT
D gene: -; V gene: TRBV11-2; clone size: -; J gene: TRBJ2-2; CDR3 protein: CASSLVWPGELFF; CDR3 DNA: TGTGCCAGCAGCTTAGTATGGCCCGGGGAGCTGTTTTTT
D gene: -; V gene: TRBV4-3; clone size: -; J gene: TRBJ1-1; CDR3 protein: CASSQTDSAYTEAFF; CDR3 DNA: TGCGCCAGCAGCCAAACGGACAGCGCCTACACTGAAGCTTTCTTT
D gene: -; V gene: TRBV2; clone size: few; J gene: TRBJ2-2; CDR3 protein: CASSVETTGELFF; CDR3 DNA: TGTGCCAGCAGTGTAGAAACTACCGGGGAGCTGTTTTTT
D gene: TRBD1; V gene: TRBV27; clone size: few; J gene: TRBJ1-1; CDR3 protein: CASIPRGLNTEAFF; CDR3 DNA: TGTGCCAGCATTCCCAGGGGGCTCAACACTGAAGCTTTCTTT
D gene: TRBD2; V gene: TRBV28; clone size: few; J gene: TRBJ2-1; CDR3 protein: CAGAGEGEQFF; CDR3 DNA: TGTGCCGGGGCGGGAGAGGGGGAGCAGTTCTTC
D gene: TRBD1; V gene: TRBV9; clone size: -; J gene: TRBJ2-2; CDR3 protein: CASSVSGQVNTGELFF; CDR3 DNA: TGTGCCAGCAGCGTATCGGGACAGGTGAACACCGGGGAGCTGTTTTTT
D gene: TRBD2; V gene: TRBV5-1; clone size: -; J gene: TRBJ2-3; CDR3 protein: CASRPSGAHTDTQYF; CDR3 DNA: TGCGCCAGCAGGCCTAGCGGGGCCCACACAGATACGCAGTATTTT
D gene: TRBD2; V gene: TRBV4-1; clone size: -; J gene: TRBJ2-1; CDR3 protein: CASRLTKLANNEQFF; CDR3 DNA: TGCGCCAGCCGCCTTACTAAACTAGCGAACAATGAGCAGTTCTTC
D gene: -; V gene: TRBV10-2; clone size: few; J gene: TRBJ1-4; CDR3 protein: CASSDQGREKLFF; CDR3 DNA: TGCGCCAGCAGTGATCAGGGGCGTGAAAAACTGTTTTTT
D gene: -; V gene: TRBV6-5; clone size: few; J gene: TRBJ1-1; CDR3 protein: CASSYSRGIETEAFF; CDR3 DNA: TGTGCCAGCAGTTACTCGCGGGGAATAGAGACTGAAGCTTTCTTT